This T cell receptor beta chain was identified during a study of T cells expressing NK-cell markers. The overall study: The study drew TCR beta repertoires from sorted CD3+CD56+NKG2C+, CD3+CD56+NKG2C- and CD3+CD56-NKG2C+ T cells.

Turning to this clonotype: Its antigen is still unknown.

5'RACE template switching with UMIs produced the TCR beta cDNA. TCRdb re-called the 5' RACE reads; every CDR3 protein appears as one record, without DNA. The ten most abundant clones cover about 10% of a sample with 300,000 to 500,000 distinct CDR3 sequences. Whole-study findings and limits: Whether expanded NKG2C+ T cell clones recognized HCMV stayed uncertain.

Sequences were obtained from blood T cells: a sorted CD56 or NKG2C T cell subset, CD4+ or CD8+ T cells, or bulk PBMC T cells (not recorded which). The receptor was isolated from a woman between 50 and 59 years old in good health.

CDR3 loop: CASSSGAGNQPQHF. The chain couples TRBV6-5 to TRBJ1-5; the D gene TCRdb calls, TRBD1, cannot be checked with no DNA. The CDR3 consists of 14 residues. Germline V gene data show CDR1 as MNHEY and CDR2 as SVGAGI.